This T cell receptor beta chain was recorded in a study of cytomegalovirus exposure and HLA in healthy donors. General observations from the study: Diagnosis of cytomegalovirus status made by the classifier reportedly showed high specificity and sensitivity. Associated with cytomegalovirus, according to the listing, were around 170 TCR beta chains.

Assay: immunoSEQ multiplex PCR; the TCRdb copy retains only in-frame clones and omits some. This table holds 75,000 to 90,000 clones, 90% to 95% found once. Germline CDR1 MNHEY, CDR2 SMNVEV (reference sequence). This CDR3 comprises 14 residues. The V end lost 5 bases, the J end lost 0 bases, and 11 bases lay between the germline ends. This clone occurred once. Its matching antigen is unknown. What was sequenced was PBMCs. This chain joins TRBV27 and TRBJ2-7, with D possibly matching TRBD1 (6 bases). This TCR was sampled from a woman aged 18-29 years in good health and CMV-seronegative. The CDR3 loop reads CASSRTVGSYEQYF. CDR3 sequence (DNA): TGTGCCAGCAGTCGGACAGTCGGCTCCTACGAGCAGTACTTC.